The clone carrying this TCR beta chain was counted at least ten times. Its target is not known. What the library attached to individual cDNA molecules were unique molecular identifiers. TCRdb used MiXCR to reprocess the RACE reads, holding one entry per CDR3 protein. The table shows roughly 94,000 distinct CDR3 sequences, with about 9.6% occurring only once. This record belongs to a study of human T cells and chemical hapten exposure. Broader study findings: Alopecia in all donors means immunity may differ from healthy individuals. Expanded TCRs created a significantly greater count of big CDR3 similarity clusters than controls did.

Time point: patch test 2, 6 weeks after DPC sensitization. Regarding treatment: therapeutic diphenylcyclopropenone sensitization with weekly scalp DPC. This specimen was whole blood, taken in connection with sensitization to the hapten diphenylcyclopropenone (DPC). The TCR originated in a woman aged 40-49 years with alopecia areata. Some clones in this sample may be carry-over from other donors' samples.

The CDR3 region is CASSSQGGADGYTF. The DNA of the CDR3 is TGTGCCAGCAGTTCACAGGGCGGGGCGGATGGCTACACCTTC. The chain carries TRBV6-5 and TRBJ1-2, with a possible D match to TRBD1 (6 bases). This CDR3 has 14 residues. The germline CDR1 and CDR2 sequences are MNHEY and SVGAGI. V was shortened by 4 bases and J by 6 bases, with 15 bases between the two germline ends.